Below, 20 T cell receptor beta chains from the same sample are listed, as sequenced in a study of technical replicates of blood from a few donors. This table comes from immunoSEQ multiplex PCR, and its TCRdb copy is limited to in-frame clones, with some not included. Of 75,000 to 100,000 clones in the sample, around 96% were seen once. The specimen was T cells isolated from PBMCs. Source of these receptors: a human donor in good health.

The gene calls are TRBV7-7 and TRBJ2-1, with 11 bases fitting TRBD2. This CDR3 comprises 15 residues. Germline values: CDR1 SSHAT, CDR2 FNYEAQ (reference sequence). Germline trimming cut 7 bases from V and 5 bases from J; bases unmatched to any gene: 7. The DNA of the CDR3 is TGTGCCAGCACACCGGGACTAGCGGTGAACAATGAGCAGTTCTTC. Translating gives CASTPGLAVNNEQFF. The variable domain in full, completed from reference TRBV7-7 and TRBJ2-1, reads GAGVSQSPRYKVTKRGQDVTLRCDPISSHATLYWYQQALGQGPEFLTYFNYEAQPDKSGLPSDRFSAERPEGSISTLTIQRTEQRDSAMYRCASTPGLAVNNEQFFGPGTRLTVL.

The chain carries TRBV9 and TRBJ1-2; TRBD1 aligns across 12 bases. Germline loops: CDR1 SGDLS, CDR2 YYNGEE. Trimming cost V 4 bases and J 4 bases; bases outside gene matches: 11. CDR3 size: 17 residues. CDR3 sequence (DNA): TGTGCCAGCAGCTCCGGGACAGGGGGCCCTCGCGGCTATGGCTACACCTTC. Its protein is CASSSGTGGPRGYGYTF. Looking up the rest from reference TRBV9 and TRBJ1-2 gives the full variable domain: DSGVTQTPKHLITATGQRVTLRCSPRSGDLSVYWYQQSLDQGLQFLIQYYNGEERAKGNILERFSAQQFPDLHSELNLSSLELGDSALYFCASSSGTGGPRGYGYTFGSGTRLTVV.

The CDR3 loop is CASSQAWAGEEETQYF. CDR3 coding DNA: TGCGCCAGCAGCCAAGCCTGGGCAGGGGAAGAGGAGACCCAGTACTTC. The chain links TRBV4-1 to TRBJ2-5; TRBD1 might be the D (6 bases). The CDR3 consists of 16 residues. V was cut by 1 base and J by 5 bases, with 17 bases left in between. Germline assignment: CDR1 MGHRA and CDR2 YSYEKL.

In its sample, this clone was seen once. The chain recombines TRBV6-5 with TRBJ2-5; 8 positions agree with TRBD1. The CDR3 covers 14 residues. Unmatched junction bases numbered 1, after V lost 2 bases and J lost 2 bases. Per the germline V gene, CDR1 is MNHEY and CDR2 is SVGAGI. CDR3 region: CASSYGTGQETQYF. The CDR3 DNA reads as TGTGCCAGCAGTTACGGGACAGGACAAGAGACCCAGTACTTC.

The rearrangement uses TRBV19 and TRBJ2-2; D is perhaps TRBD1 (8 bases). CDR3 length: 14 amino acids. Per germline, CDR1 LNHDA and CDR2 SQIVND (reference sequence). V shed 7 bases and J shed 7 bases, with 16 bases lying between them. In DNA form, the CDR3 reads TGTGCCAGTACCCAACAGGGGGGGTTCGGGGAGCTGTTTTTT. This translates into CASTQQGGFGELFF.

J is TRBJ1-4 and V is TRBV7-9; 7 nucleotides line up with TRBD1. The CDR3 has 14 residues. V dropped 0 bases and J dropped 10; count of bases not matched to a gene: 5. Per the germline V gene, CDR1 is SEHNR and CDR2 is FQNEAQ (reference sequence). As DNA, the CDR3 is TGTGCCAGCAGCTTAGCAGGGGGCGAAGGAAAACTGTTTTTT. This codes for CASSLAGGEGKLFF.

This chain connects TRBV6-5 to TRBJ1-5; D unclear. V was cut by 3 bases and J by 0 bases, with 3 bases left in between. The CDR3 has 13 amino acids. Germline V gene sequence: CDR1 MNHEY, CDR2 SVGAGI. CDR3 loop: CASSYNSNQPQHF. The CDR3 DNA follows: TGTGCCAGCAGTTATAATAGCAATCAGCCCCAGCATTTT.

The chain joins TRBV11-2 to TRBJ1-2, with 7 bases identical to TRBD1. V lost 1 base to trimming and J lost 10 bases; unmatched junction nucleotides: 6. Germline lookup yields CDR1 SGHAT and CDR2 FQNNGV. The CDR3 loop spans 13 amino acids. CDR3 region: CASSLGGTELYTF. In DNA, the CDR3 is TGTGCCAGCAGCTTAGGTGGGACAGAGCTCTACACCTTC.

Only a few counts were recorded for this clone. This sequence joins TRBV29-1 and TRBJ1-2; possible D gene TRBD1, 5 bases. The CDR3 is 12 amino acids. Germline V gene lookup returns CDR1 SQVTM and CDR2 ANQGSEA. V lost 3 bases and J lost 2, with 7 bases in between. CDR3 sequence (DNA): TGCAGCGTTGAGGAGGGGAACTATGGCTACACCTTC. Translated, it gives CSVEEGNYGYTF.

This chain links TRBV6-7 with TRBJ2-7, with TRBD1 identical over 9 bases. TRBV6-7 is noted as an ORF with a role that remains uncertain. V trimming: 7 bases; J trimming: 1 base; junction bases outside the gene matches: 14. The CDR3 has 17 residues. CDR3 sequence: CASNHKTDRGRSYEQYF. CDR3 DNA sequence: TGTGCCAGCAACCACAAAACGGACAGGGGACGATCCTACGAGCAGTACTTC.

This sequence joins TRBV7-7 and TRBJ2-3; 12 bases agree with TRBD2. Germline CDR1 reads SSHAT; CDR2 reads FNYEAQ (reference sequence). This CDR3 region has 17 residues. J gave up 4 bases and V 5 bases, and 10 bases lay outside the gene matches. The CDR3 is CASSPKSSGRAADTQYF. DNA of the CDR3: TGTGCCAGCAGCCCTAAATCTAGCGGGAGGGCCGCAGATACGCAGTATTTT.

V and J are TRBV11-2 and TRBJ2-7, with 8 bases matching TRBD2. The germline CDR1 and CDR2 sequences are SGHAT and FQNNGV. The trim removed 5 bases at V and 1 base at J, leaving 10 bases unmatched. The CDR3 is 16 residues long. The CDR3 protein is CASSLSSGPLSYEQYF. The CDR3 nucleotides are TGTGCCAGCAGCCTATCTAGCGGGCCCTTATCCTACGAGCAGTACTTC.

The rearrangement links TRBV13 to TRBJ2-1; TRBD2 matches at 12 bases. CDR1 PRHDT and CDR2 FYEKMQ come from the germline V gene (reference sequence). The CDR3 totals 16 residues. After removal of 5 bases from V and 2 bases from J, the junction contained 4 bases not matched to a gene. The CDR3 sequence is CASSIWTSGTYNEQFF. The DNA for the CDR3 is TGTGCCAGCAGCATCTGGACTAGCGGGACCTACAATGAGCAGTTCTTC.

V and J are TRBV4-1 and TRBJ2-7, with a weak D call TRBD1 (5 bases). Trimming removed 5 bases at V and 4 bases at J, with 18 bases between. The CDR3 loop spans 15 amino acids. In germline, CDR1 is MGHRA, CDR2 YSYEKL. The CDR3 reads CASSDPVRGRYEQYF. CDR3 coding DNA: TGCGCCAGCAGCGATCCGGTTAGGGGCAGGTACGAGCAGTACTTC.

The genes are TRBV10-3 and TRBJ2-3; D call uncertain. The CDR3 consists of 14 residues. The V gene's germline CDR1 is ENHRY and CDR2 SYGVKD. V lost 5 bases to trimming and J lost 0 bases, with 9 bases between them. The CDR3 spells CAISPILSTDTQYF. The DNA for the CDR3 is TGTGCCATCAGTCCTATATTAAGCACAGATACGCAGTATTTT.

The genes are TRBV9 and TRBJ1-1, with D tentatively TRBD1 (5 bases). This CDR3 has 14 residues. CDR1 and CDR2 from the germline V gene are SGDLS and YYNGEE. The germline V and J ends were trimmed by 6 bases and 6 bases, with 18 bases remaining between them. In DNA, the CDR3 is TGTGCCAGCACTAAACCCGGGAGGGACGCTGAAGCTTTCTTT. Amino acid sequence: CASTKPGRDAEAFF.

The chain uses TRBV2 and TRBJ1-2; unclear D gene. This CDR3 has 15 residues. Looked up from germline, CDR1 is SNHLY and CDR2 is FYNNEI. Trimming took off 4 bases at V and 6 bases at J, with 18 bases between the two ends. The CDR3 sequence is CASSARRSGIDGYTF. The CDR3 bases are TGTGCCAGCAGTGCGAGGAGGTCTGGGATCGATGGCTACACCTTC.

The chain carries TRBV5-1 and TRBJ2-1; TRBD2 aligns across 13 bases. CDR3 size: 17 residues. V lost 2 bases and J lost 6; bases outside the gene matches: 8. CDR1 and CDR2 from the germline V gene are SGHRS and YFSETQ. The CDR3 DNA follows: TGCGCCAGCAGCTTCGATTCCGGGACTAGCGGGATCAATGAGCAGTTCTTC. Translating it yields CASSFDSGTSGINEQFF.

The CDR3 bases are TGTGCCAGCAGCACCACTTCAGGGGGAGAGACCCAGTACTTC. Translation: CASSTTSGGETQYF. This chain joins TRBV7-9 and TRBJ2-5, with 7 bases lining up with TRBD1. Germline values: CDR1 SEHNR, CDR2 FQNEAQ (reference sequence). The ends lost 5 bases at V and 4 bases at J; junction bases unmatched: 7. CDR3 length: 14 amino acids. Variable domain in full (rest from reference TRBV7-9 and TRBJ2-5): DTGVSQNPRHKITKRGQNVTFRCDPISEHNRLYWYRQTLGQGPEFLTYFQNEAQLEKSRLLSDRFSAERPKGSFSTLEIQRTEQGDSAMYLCASSTTSGGETQYFGPGTRLLVL.

The table lists this clone with a few counts. The chain uses TRBV13 and TRBJ1-1; TRBD1 is a possible D gene (5 bases). The CDR3 length is 12 residues. The V gene's germline CDR1 is PRHDT and CDR2 FYEKMQ (reference sequence). Trimming cost V 0 bases and J 8 bases, with 7 bases left between them. CDR3 coding DNA: TGTGCCAGCAGCTTAGGTGACAGAGAAGCTTTCTTT. Translating gives CASSLGDREAFF.